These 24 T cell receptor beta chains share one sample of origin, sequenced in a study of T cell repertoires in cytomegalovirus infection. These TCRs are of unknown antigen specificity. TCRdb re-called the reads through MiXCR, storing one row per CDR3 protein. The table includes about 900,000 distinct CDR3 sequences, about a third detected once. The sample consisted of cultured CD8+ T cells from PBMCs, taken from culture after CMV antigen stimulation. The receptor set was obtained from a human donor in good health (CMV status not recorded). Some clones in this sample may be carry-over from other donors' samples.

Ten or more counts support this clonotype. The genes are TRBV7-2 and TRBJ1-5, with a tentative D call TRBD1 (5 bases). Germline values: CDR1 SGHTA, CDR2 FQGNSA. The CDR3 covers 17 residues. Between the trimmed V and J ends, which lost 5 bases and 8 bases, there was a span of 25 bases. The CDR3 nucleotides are TGTGCCAGCAGCCTTCGTGGGACGTATACCCAAGTTGAGCCCCAGCATTTT. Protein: CASSLRGTYTQVEPQHF. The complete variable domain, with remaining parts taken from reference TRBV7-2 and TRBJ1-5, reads GAGVSQSPSNKVTEKGKDVELRCDPISGHTALYWYRQSLGQGLEFLIYFQGNSAPDKSGLPSDRFSAERTGGSVSTLTIQRTQQEDSAVYLCASSLRGTYTQVEPQHFGDGTRLSIL.

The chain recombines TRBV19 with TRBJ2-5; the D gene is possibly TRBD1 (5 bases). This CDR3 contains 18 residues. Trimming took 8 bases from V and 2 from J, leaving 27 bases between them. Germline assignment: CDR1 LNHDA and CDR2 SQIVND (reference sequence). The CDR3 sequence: CASRGLKETASFQETQYF. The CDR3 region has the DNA TGTGCCAGTCGTGGGTTAAAGGAGACAGCGAGTTTTCAAGAGACCCAGTACTTC.

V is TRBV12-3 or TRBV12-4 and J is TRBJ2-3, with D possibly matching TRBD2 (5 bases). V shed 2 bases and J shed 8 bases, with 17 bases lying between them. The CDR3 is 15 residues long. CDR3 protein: CASSLSSRGGVTQYF. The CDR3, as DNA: TGTGCCAGCAGTTTATCCTCCCGGGGTGGTGTTACGCAGTATTTT.

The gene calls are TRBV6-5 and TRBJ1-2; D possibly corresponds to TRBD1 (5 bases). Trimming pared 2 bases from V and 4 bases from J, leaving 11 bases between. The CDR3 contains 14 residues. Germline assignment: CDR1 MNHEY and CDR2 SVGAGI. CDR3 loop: CASSYGGGSYGYTF. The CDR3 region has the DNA TGTGCCAGCAGTTACGGGGGGGGTAGCTATGGCTACACCTTC.

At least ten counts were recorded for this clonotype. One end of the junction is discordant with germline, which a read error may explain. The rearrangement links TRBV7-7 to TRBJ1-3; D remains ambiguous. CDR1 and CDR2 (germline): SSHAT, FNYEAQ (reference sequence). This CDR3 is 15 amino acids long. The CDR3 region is CASSPLGGIGNTIYF. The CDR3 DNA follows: TGTGCTAGCAGCCCCCTAGGAGGGATCGGAAACACCATATATTTT.

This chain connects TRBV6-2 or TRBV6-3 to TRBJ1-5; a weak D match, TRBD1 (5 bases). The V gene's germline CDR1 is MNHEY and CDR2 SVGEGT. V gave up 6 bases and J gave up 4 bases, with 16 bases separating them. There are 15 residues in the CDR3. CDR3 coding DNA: TGTGCCAGCAGAACGGCGACAGAACTAAATCAGCCCCAGCATTTT. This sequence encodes CASRTATELNQPQHF.

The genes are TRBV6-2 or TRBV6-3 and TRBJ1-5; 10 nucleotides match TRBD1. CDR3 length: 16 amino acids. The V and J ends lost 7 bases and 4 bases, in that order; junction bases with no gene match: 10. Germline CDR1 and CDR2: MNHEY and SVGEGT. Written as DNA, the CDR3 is TGTGCCAGCAATCCCCAGGGACAGGGGATTAATCAGCCCCAGCATTTT. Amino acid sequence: CASNPQGQGINQPQHF.

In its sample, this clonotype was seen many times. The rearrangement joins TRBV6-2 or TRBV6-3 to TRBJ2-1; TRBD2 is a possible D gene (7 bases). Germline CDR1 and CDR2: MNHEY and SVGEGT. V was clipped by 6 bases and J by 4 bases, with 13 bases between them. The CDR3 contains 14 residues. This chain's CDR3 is CASRDGGPYNEQFF. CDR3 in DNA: TGTGCCAGCAGGGACGGGGGGCCTTACAATGAGCAGTTCTTC.

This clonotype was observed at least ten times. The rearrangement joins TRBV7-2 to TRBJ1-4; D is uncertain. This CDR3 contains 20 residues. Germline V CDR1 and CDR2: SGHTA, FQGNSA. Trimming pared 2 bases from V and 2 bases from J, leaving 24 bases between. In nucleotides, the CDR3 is TGTGCCAGCAGCTTAAAGTCCCGACTTGAGGGCTTATTGACTAATGAAAAACTGTTTTTT. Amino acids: CASSLKSRLEGLLTNEKLFF.

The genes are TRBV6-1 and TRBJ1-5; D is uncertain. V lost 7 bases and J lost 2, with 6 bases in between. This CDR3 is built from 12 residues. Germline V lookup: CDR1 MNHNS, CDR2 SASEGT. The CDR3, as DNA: TGTGCCAGCACGGCGGGCAATCAGCCCCAGCATTTT. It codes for CASTAGNQPQHF.

The CDR3 reads CASSLLGAGNQPQHF. The CDR3 nucleotides are TGTGCCAGCAGTTTATTGGGGGCGGGAAATCAGCCCCAGCATTTT. The chain is built from TRBV27 and TRBJ1-5, with D tentatively TRBD1 (6 bases). The CDR3 spans 15 residues. Between the trimmed V and J ends, which lost 1 base and 4 bases, there was a span of 11 bases. Germline loops: CDR1 MNHEY, CDR2 SMNVEV (reference sequence).

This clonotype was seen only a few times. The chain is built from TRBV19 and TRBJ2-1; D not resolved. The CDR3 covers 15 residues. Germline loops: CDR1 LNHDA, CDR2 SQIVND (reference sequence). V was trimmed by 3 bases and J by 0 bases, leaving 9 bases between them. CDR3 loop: CASSMKWSSYNEQFF. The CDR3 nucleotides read TGTGCCAGTAGTATGAAGTGGAGCTCCTACAATGAGCAGTTCTTC. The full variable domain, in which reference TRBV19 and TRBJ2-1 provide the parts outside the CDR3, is DGGITQSPKYLFRKEGQNVTLSCEQNLNHDAMYWYRQDPGQGLRLIYYSQIVNDFQKGDIAEGYSVSREKKESFPLTVTSAQKNPTAFYLCASSMKWSSYNEQFFGPGTRLTVL.

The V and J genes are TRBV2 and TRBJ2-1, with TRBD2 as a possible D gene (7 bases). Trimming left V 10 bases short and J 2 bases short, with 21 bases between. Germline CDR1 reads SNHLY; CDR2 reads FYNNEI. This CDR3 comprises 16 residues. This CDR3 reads CANLGGGSRPYNEQFF. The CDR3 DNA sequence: TGTGCCAACCTGGGAGGGGGTTCTAGGCCCTACAATGAGCAGTTCTTC.

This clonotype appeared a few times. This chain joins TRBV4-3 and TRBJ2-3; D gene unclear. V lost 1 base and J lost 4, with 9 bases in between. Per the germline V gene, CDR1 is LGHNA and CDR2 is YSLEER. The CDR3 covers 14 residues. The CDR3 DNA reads TGCGCCAGCAGCCAAGTTTCGGACGCAGATACGCAGTATTTT. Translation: CASSQVSDADTQYF.

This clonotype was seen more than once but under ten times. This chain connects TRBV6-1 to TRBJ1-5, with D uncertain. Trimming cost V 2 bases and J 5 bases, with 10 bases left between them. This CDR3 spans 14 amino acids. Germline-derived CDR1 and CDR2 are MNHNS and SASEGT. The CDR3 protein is CASSETWGDQPQHF. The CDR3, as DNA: TGTGCCAGCAGTGAAACGTGGGGTGATCAGCCCCAGCATTTT.

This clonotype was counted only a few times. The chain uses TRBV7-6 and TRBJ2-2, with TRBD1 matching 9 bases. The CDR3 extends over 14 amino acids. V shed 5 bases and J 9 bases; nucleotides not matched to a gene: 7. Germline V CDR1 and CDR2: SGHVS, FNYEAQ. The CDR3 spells CASSPQGAPRELFF. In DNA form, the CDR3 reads TGTGCCAGCAGCCCACAGGGGGCGCCCAGGGAGCTGTTTTTT.

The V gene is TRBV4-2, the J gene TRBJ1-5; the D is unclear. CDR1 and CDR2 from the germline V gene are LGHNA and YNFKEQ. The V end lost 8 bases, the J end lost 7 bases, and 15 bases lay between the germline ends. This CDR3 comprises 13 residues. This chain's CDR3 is CASSVAPKQPQHF. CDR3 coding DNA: TGTGCCAGCTCCGTGGCCCCGAAGCAGCCCCAGCATTTT.

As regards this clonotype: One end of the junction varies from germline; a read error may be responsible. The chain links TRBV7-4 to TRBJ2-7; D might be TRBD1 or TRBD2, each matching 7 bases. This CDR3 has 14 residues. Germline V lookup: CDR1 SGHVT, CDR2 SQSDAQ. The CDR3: CVSRGRELTYEQYF. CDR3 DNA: TGTGTCAGCAGGGGGAGGGAGTTGACCTACGAGCAGTACTTC.

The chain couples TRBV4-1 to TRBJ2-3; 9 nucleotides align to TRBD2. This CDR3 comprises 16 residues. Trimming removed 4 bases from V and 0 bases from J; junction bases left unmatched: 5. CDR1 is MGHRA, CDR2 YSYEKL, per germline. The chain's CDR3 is CASSPSGGSSTDTQYF. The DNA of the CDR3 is TGCGCCAGCAGCCCGAGCGGGGGGAGTAGCACAGATACGCAGTATTTT.

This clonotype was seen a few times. The CDR3 coding sequence is TGTGCCAGCAGCCCCGACAGGGGGTATCGAGATGGCTACACCTTC. Its translation: CASSPDRGYRDGYTF. The rearrangement links TRBV13 to TRBJ1-2, with 9 bases lining up with TRBD1. CDR3 length equals 15 residues. CDR1 and CDR2 (germline): PRHDT, FYEKMQ (reference sequence). V lost 5 bases, J lost 6 bases, and 10 bases stayed unmatched. Supplemented by reference TRBV13 and TRBJ1-2, the full variable domain reads AAGVIQSPRHLIKEKRETATLKCYPIPRHDTVYWYQQGPGQDPQFLISFYEKMQSDKGSIPDRFSAQQFSDYHSELNMSSLELGDSALYFCASSPDRGYRDGYTFGSGTRLTVV.

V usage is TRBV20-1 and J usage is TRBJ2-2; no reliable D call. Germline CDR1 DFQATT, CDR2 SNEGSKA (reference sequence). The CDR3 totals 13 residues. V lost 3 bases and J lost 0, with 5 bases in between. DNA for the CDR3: TGCAGTGCTAGCAGGCCGAACACCGGGGAGCTGTTTTTT. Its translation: CSASRPNTGELFF.

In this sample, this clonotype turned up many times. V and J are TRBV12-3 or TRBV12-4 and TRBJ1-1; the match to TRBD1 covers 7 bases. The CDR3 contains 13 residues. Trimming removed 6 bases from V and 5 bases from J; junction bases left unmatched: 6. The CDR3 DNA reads TGTGCCAGCAGGGCAGGGGGTGGAACTGAAGCTTTCTTT. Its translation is CASRAGGGTEAFF.

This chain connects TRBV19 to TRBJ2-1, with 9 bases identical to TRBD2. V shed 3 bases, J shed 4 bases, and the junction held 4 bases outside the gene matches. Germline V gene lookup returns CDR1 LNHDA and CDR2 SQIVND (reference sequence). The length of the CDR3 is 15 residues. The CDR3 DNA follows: TGTGCCAGTAGTATCCAGCGGGGGGTATACAATGAGCAGTTCTTC. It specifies CASSIQRGVYNEQFF.

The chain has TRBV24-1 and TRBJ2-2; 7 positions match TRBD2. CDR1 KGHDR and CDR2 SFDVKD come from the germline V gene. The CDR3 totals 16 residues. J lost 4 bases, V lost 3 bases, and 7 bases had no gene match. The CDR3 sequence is CATSDPGRGTTGELFF. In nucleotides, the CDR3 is TGTGCCACCAGTGATCCGGGGCGGGGGACCACCGGGGAGCTGTTTTTT.